This T cell receptor beta chain appears in the sequencing data of a study of low-dose radiotherapy and immunotherapy resistance in tumors. The overall study: Participants in Cohort 1 were administered 0.5 Gy per fraction at 2-week intervals, to a cumulative dose of 6.5 Gy. Intravenous cyclophosphamide 200 mg/m2 was given every two weeks, one day before radiation and immunotherapy. Patients were treated with intravenous nivolumab at 240 mg every two weeks and were also dosed with ipilimumab at 1 mg/kg every six weeks.

Time point denoted: before trial treatment. The treatment that donors received included nivolumab, ipilimumab, aspirin, low-dose cyclophosphamide and low-dose radiotherapy. Covering alpha and beta chains, TRAV- and TRBV-specific primers were used for the first-strand cDNA. TCR amplification ran approximately 22 PCR cycles using constant-region and V-primer adapter primers. MiXCR, applied by TCRdb to the reads, yields one record per CDR3 protein. The repertoire includes 64,000 or so distinct CDR3 sequences, 26% of them detected once, and approximately 7% sits in the top ten. The CDR3 extends over 14 amino acids. Germline assignment: CDR1 MNHEY and CDR2 SMNVEV (reference sequence). Trimming pared 2 bases from V and 7 bases from J, leaving 15 bases between. In the case of this clonotype: It may be a read error: a sequence one base away is much more abundant.

V gene TRBV27 combines with J gene TRBJ2-7; D unresolved. This TCR was recovered from a male donor with rectosigmoid adenocarcinoma. This specimen consisted of PBMCs, obtained before treatment. CDR3 loop: CASSLTPLLNEQYF. The CDR3 DNA is TGTGCCAGCAGTTTAACCCCTCTATTAAATGAGCAGTACTTC.